One T cell receptor (beta chain) is described in this entry. Its antigen remains unidentified. The data stem from a study of CD8 T cells in ankylosing spondylitis. In making TCR beta libraries, quantitative 5'-RACE with molecular barcodes was used. TCRdb processed the 5' RACE reads anew with MiXCR; each CDR3 protein has one entry. The repertoire holds 300,000 to 400,000 distinct CDR3 sequences, with 20% as singletons. Study-wide findings and caveats: The study identified a TCR beta motif of roughly eight highly homologous variants that appeared characteristic of ankylosing spondylitis blood. Certain motif variants had earlier been reported in reactive arthritis synovial fluid and blood. The clones that were linked to disease were reported to be significantly enriched in matched synovial fluid samples from ankylosing spondylitis patients.

Trimming removed 3 bases from V and 9 bases from J, with 6 bases in between. The CDR3 is 10 amino acids. V and J are TRBV12-3 or TRBV12-4 and TRBJ2-7, with unresolved D. Material: blood, either unsorted or a sorted T cell fraction (not recorded which). The clonotype comes from a male donor with ankylosing spondylitis or in good health (not recorded which). The CDR3 DNA is TGTGCCAGCAGTTTCGAGAGGCAGTACTTC. Its protein product is CASSFERQYF.